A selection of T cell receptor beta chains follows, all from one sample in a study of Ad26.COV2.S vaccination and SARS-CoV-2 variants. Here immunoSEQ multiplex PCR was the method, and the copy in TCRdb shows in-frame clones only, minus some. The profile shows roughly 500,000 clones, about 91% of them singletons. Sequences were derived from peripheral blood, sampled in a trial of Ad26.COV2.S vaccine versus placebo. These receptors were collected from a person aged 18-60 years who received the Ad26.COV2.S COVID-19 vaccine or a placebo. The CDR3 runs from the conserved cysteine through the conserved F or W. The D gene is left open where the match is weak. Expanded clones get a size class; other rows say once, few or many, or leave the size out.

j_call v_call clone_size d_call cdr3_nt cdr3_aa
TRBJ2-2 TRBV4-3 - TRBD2 TGCGCCAGCAGCCAGGGACTAGGAAACACCGGGGAGCTGTTTTTT CASSQGLGNTGELFF
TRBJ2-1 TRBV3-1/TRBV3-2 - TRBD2 TGTGCCAGCAGCTTTGGACTAGCGGGAGGGCGGAATGAGCAGTTCTTC CASSFGLAGGRNEQFF
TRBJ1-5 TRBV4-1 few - TGCGCCAGCAGCCTCTATGGGGGAAGTGATCAGCCCCAGCATTTT CASSLYGGSDQPQHF
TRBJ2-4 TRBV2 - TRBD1 TGTGCCAGCAGAGGGACAGGGAGCATTCAGTACTTC CASRGTGSIQYF
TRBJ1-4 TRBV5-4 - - TGTGCCAGCAGCTTGGGGGGGGCTACTAATGAAAAACTGTTTTTT CASSLGGATNEKLFF
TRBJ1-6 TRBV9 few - TGTGCCAGCAGCGTGAGAGGGGTAAATTCACCCCTCCACTTT CASSVRGVNSPLHF
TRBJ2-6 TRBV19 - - TGTGCCAGTAGTGCCCTACAGAGCTCTGGGGCCAACGTCCTGACTTTC CASSALQSSGANVLTF
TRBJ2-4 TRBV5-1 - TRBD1 TGCGCCAGCAGCTTGTCTCACAGGGGGAAAAACATTCAGTACTTC CASSLSHRGKNIQYF
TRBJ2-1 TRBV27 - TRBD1 TGTGCCAGCAGTTTATGGGGACAGGGTGCCCTCAATGAGCAGTTCTTC CASSLWGQGALNEQFF
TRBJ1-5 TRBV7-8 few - TGTGCCAGCAGCTTAGGTCCGGGTCAGCCCCAGCATTTT CASSLGPGQPQHF
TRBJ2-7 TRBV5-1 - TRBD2 TGCGCCAGCAGCGGGGCTAGCGGACCAAACTACGAGCAGTACTTC CASSGASGPNYEQYF
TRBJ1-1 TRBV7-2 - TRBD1 TGTGCCAGCAGCCAGTACAGGGGTAGTATAAGAAACACTGAAGCTTTCTTT CASSQYRGSIRNTEAFF
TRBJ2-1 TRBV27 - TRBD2 TGTGCCACCCGCCTCCGTCGAGCGGGGGCATACAATGAGCAGTTCTTC CATRLRRAGAYNEQFF
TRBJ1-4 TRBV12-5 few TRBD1 TGTGCTAGTGGCAAGGGACAGGGCATTGAAAAACTGTTTTTT CASGKGQGIEKLFF
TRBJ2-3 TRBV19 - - TGTGCCAGTAGGGCCAGGGGACAAGATACGCAGTATTTT CASRARGQDTQYF
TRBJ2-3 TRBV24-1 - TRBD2 TGTGCCACCAGTGAGGTTAGCGGGGGCCTGGTGGATACGCAGTATTTT CATSEVSGGLVDTQYF
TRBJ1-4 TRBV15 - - TGTGCCACCAGCAGAGATTTGGGGGGGAATGAAAAACTGTTTTTT CATSRDLGGNEKLFF
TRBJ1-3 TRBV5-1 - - TGCGCCAGCAGCCCCGGGACGGCTGGAAACACCATATATTTT CASSPGTAGNTIYF
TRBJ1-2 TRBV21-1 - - TGTGCCAGCAGCAAAGATGTAGTGAGGGGCTACACCTTC CASSKDVVRGYTF
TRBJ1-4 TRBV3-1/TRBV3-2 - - TGTGCCAGCAGCCTGCAGAGTGAAAAACTGTTTTTT CASSLQSEKLFF
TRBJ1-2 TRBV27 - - TGTGCCAGCAGTTCGATCCCGGACTTAGGCTACACCTTC CASSSIPDLGYTF
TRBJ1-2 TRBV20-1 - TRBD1 TGCAGTGCTAGCAGGACAGGGCAGACCTTC CSASRTGQTF
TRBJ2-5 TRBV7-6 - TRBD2 TGTGCCAGCAGCTTAATCGCGACTAGCGGTCCCTGGTATCAAGAGACCCAGTACTTC CASSLIATSGPWYQETQYF
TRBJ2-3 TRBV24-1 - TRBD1 TGTGCCACAGACGCCGGGACAGGGGGCACAGATACGCAGTATTTT CATDAGTGGTDTQYF
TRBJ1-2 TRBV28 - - TGTGCCAGCAGTTTCCGGGCGGGGGGGCGCGGCTACACCTTC CASSFRAGGRGYTF
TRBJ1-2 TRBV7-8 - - TGTGCCAGCAGTCCCCCCCACTTCGATGGCTACACCTTC CASSPPHFDGYTF